This T cell receptor (beta chain) was identified in a study of graft-versus-host responses after intestinal transplantation. The length of the CDR3 is 14 residues. Germline V CDR1 and CDR2: MNHEY, SVGAGI. V shed 6 bases, J shed 4 bases, and the junction held 6 bases outside the gene matches. Sequenced by immunoSEQ multiplex PCR; TCRdb stores in-frame clones only, minus some. The sample contains approximately 9,600 clones, 75% to 90% of which appear only once. Both intraepithelial and lamina propria lymphocytes were released by processing graft tissue. This receptor was taken from a human patient who received an intestinal transplant, so some T cells may come from the graft donor. The V call is TRBV6-5, the J call TRBJ2-1, with 7 positions matching TRBD1. The source was ileum tissue, collected about 700 days after intestinal transplantation. The CDR3 reads CASSPTGTYNEQFF. In nucleotides, the CDR3 is TGTGCCAGCAGCCCGACAGGGACATACAATGAGCAGTTCTTC.